This T cell receptor (beta chain) was identified in a study of cytomegalovirus exposure and HLA in healthy donors. The CDR3 extends over 13 amino acids. Trimming removed 3 bases at V and 4 bases at J, with 10 bases between. CDR1 and CDR2 from the germline V gene are MGHRA and YSYEKL. For this clone: Its antigen is still unknown.

General study results and limits: Reportedly, HLA-A and HLA-B alleles of most subjects were accurately predicted from TCR beta. One later analysis reportedly identified an Asian-associated ancestry cluster that showed fewer N-insertions than the roughly 700-donor mean. Later work found most CMV-associated TCR beta chains apparently HLA-restricted. Investigators reported approximately 150 TCR beta chains as tied to cytomegalovirus.

In the PCR, 60 Vbeta and 13 Jbeta primers were used. This table comes from immunoSEQ multiplex PCR, and its TCRdb copy is limited to in-frame clones, with some not included. Here the sample spans tens of thousands of clones, less than 85% being singletons. The chain recombines TRBV4-1 with TRBJ2-7; possible D gene TRBD1, 6 bases. The sequence derives from a man under 40 in good health and CMV-seropositive. The sequencing input was PBMCs. The CDR3 is CASSHGQRYEQYF. CDR3 nucleotide sequence: TGCGCCAGCAGCCACGGACAGCGATACGAGCAGTACTTC.